A single sample is the source of the 11 T cell receptor beta chains below, sequenced in a study of a mutant IDH1 vaccine in newly diagnosed glioma. Data came from immunoSEQ multiplex PCR; TCRdb stores just in-frame clones and leaves some out. The sample lists some 38,000 clones; 75% were seen once. Antigen specificity for these receptors is unknown. Time point meaning: week 47, end of study. Every vaccine dose comprised 300 ug of mutant IDH1 20-mer peptide plus topical imiquimod. The source was PBMCs, collected from a glioma patient whose treatment included an IDH1 peptide vaccine. These receptors originate from a middle-aged man with glioma.

The genes are TRBV4-3 and TRBJ2-3; D not certain. Germline values: CDR1 LGHNA, CDR2 YSLEER. Trimming pared 6 bases from V and 3 bases from J, leaving 13 bases between. This CDR3 is built from 14 residues. The CDR3 bases are TGCGCCAGCAGTCCCGGGCATGGGACAGATACGCAGTATTTT. Protein: CASSPGHGTDTQYF.

The rearrangement links TRBV11-2 to TRBJ2-1, with 8 positions matching TRBD2. The CDR3 sequence is 12 residues long. CDR1 and CDR2 (germline): SGHAT, FQNNGV. The CDR3 sequence is CASGGPDNEQFF. The CDR3 DNA reads as TGTGCTTCGGGAGGGCCAGATAATGAGCAGTTCTTC. The full variable domain, with the rest looked up from reference TRBV11-2 and TRBJ2-1, is EAGVAQSPRYKIIEKRQSVAFWCNPISGHATLYWYQQILGQGPKLLIQFQNNGVVDDSQLPKDRFSAERLKGVDSTLKIQPAKLEDSAVYLCASGGPDNEQFFGPGTRLTVL.

This chain connects TRBV16 to TRBJ1-5; 8 positions agree with TRBD1. Germline V gives CDR1 KGHSY, CDR2 FQNENV. This CDR3 is 17 amino acids long. Losses at the gene ends were 4 bases for V and 7 bases for J; bases not matched to a gene: 15. The CDR3 loop is CASSPPLGTGGGQPQHF. The CDR3, as DNA: TGTGCCAGCAGCCCCCCACTCGGGACAGGAGGCGGGCAGCCCCAGCATTTT.

V is TRBV27 and J is TRBJ2-3; TRBD1 or TRBD2 may be the D gene (5 bases each). The germline gives CDR1 MNHEY, CDR2 SMNVEV (reference sequence). Deletions cut 0 bases from V and 6 bases from J, with 16 bases between. The length of the CDR3 is 16 residues. The CDR3, as DNA: TGTGCCAGCAGTTTATCGGTCAGGGACGGCGGTGATACGCAGTATTTT. Its protein is CASSLSVRDGGDTQYF.

This chain joins TRBV5-4 and TRBJ1-1; D remains unclear. Per the germline V gene, CDR1 is SGHNT and CDR2 is YYREEE (reference sequence). The CDR3 consists of 11 residues. Trimming shortened V by 7 bases and J by 8 bases, and 12 bases separated the two germline ends. As DNA, the CDR3 is TGTGCCAGCTCCGAGCCGGGGGAAGCTTTCTTT. Translated, it gives CASSEPGEAFF.

The gene calls are TRBV4-3 and TRBJ2-1; 10 bases are a match to TRBD2. J gave up 9 bases and V 1 base, and 6 bases lay outside the gene matches. Germline V CDR1 and CDR2: LGHNA, YSLEER. This CDR3 region has 15 residues. The chain's CDR3 is CASSQGSGRAGEQFF. The CDR3 DNA reads TGCGCCAGCAGCCAAGGGAGCGGGAGGGCTGGTGAGCAGTTCTTC.

The V and J genes are TRBV30 and TRBJ1-2; 8 bases match TRBD1. V shed 3 bases and J 5 bases; nucleotides not matched to a gene: 11. Germline V gives CDR1 GTSNPN, CDR2 SVGIG (reference sequence). This CDR3 comprises 15 residues. The CDR3 DNA is TGTGCCTGGAGCGAATTGGGAACAGGGGGGTATGGCTACACCTTC. Amino acids: CAWSELGTGGYGYTF. Supplemented by reference TRBV30 and TRBJ1-2, the full variable domain reads SQTIHQWPATLVQPVGSPLSLECTVEGTSNPNLYWYRQAAGRGLQLLFYSVGIGQISSEVPQNLSASRPQDRQFILSSKKLLLSDSGFYLCAWSELGTGGYGYTFGSGTRLTVV.

V gene TRBV6-5 combines with J gene TRBJ2-7; perhaps D is TRBD1 or TRBD2 (5 bases each). Per germline, CDR1 MNHEY and CDR2 SVGAGI. V lost 6 bases to trimming and J lost 3 bases, with 18 bases between them. The CDR3 spans 15 residues. CDR3 nucleotides: TGTGCCAGCAGCCCCGGGACCTACCGGGGCTACGAGCAGTACGTC. Protein sequence: CASSPGTYRGYEQYV.

The gene calls are TRBV27 and TRBJ2-7; TRBD2 might be the D (7 bases). Trimming took 4 bases from V and 2 from J, leaving 15 bases between them. CDR1 and CDR2 from the germline V gene are MNHEY and SMNVEV (reference sequence). The CDR3 covers 15 residues. The CDR3, as DNA: TGTGCCAGCAGTTCAGCGGGACACCTAACCTACGAGCAGTACTTC. Translation: CASSSAGHLTYEQYF.

V is TRBV18 and J is TRBJ2-3; the D call may be TRBD1 or TRBD2 (7 bases each). Germline V CDR1 and CDR2: KGHSH, LQKENI. This CDR3 has 17 residues. The V end lost 4 bases, the J end lost 5 bases, and 22 bases lay between the germline ends. CDR3 nucleotide sequence: TGTGCCAGCTCACGATGGACCACAGGGGAGGGTAAAGATACGCAGTATTTT. Protein sequence: CASSRWTTGEGKDTQYF.

The CDR3 spells CASSLNPSGSGRQETQYF. The DNA for the CDR3 is TGTGCCAGCAGCTTAAATCCATCCGGGTCAGGCCGCCAAGAGACCCAGTACTTC. J is TRBJ2-5 and V is TRBV7-7; the D is unclear. The germline V gene encodes CDR1 SSHAT and CDR2 FNYEAQ (reference sequence). This CDR3 has 18 amino acids. V was clipped by 2 bases and J by 1 base, with 20 bases between them.